This record looks at one T cell receptor beta chain sequence and its context. Its antigen is undetermined. Generated by immunoSEQ multiplex PCR, the TCRdb table keeps only in-frame clones and is missing some. The data show 350,000 to 500,000 clones, approximately 88% seen once. Between the trimmed V and J ends, which lost 3 bases and 2 bases, there was a span of 13 bases. This CDR3 comprises 16 residues. Germline assignment: CDR1 KGHDR and CDR2 SFDVKD. The treatment denotes: 19 received Ad26.COV2.S at low or high dose, single or two shots; about 5 received placebo; per-sample allocation not given. Samples were taken on day 63 after the first vaccine or placebo injection. The data derive from a study of Ad26.COV2.S vaccination and SARS-CoV-2 variants. About the research overall: Ad26.COV2.S was injected intramuscularly once or twice, 56 days apart.

General study results and limits: Spike-specific CD8+ and CD4+ T cell responses reportedly showed substantial breadth after vaccination. Those who received the vaccine showed greater spike-specific TCR breadth than those given placebo.

The chain couples TRBV24-1 to TRBJ2-1; either TRBD1 or TRBD2 may supply D (5 bases each). The receptor's source is a person between 18 and 60 years old who received the Ad26.COV2.S COVID-19 vaccine or a placebo. The sample was peripheral blood, taken in a trial of Ad26.COV2.S vaccine versus placebo. CDR3 in DNA: TGTGCCACCAGTGATGCCGCCGGGACGGCCTACAATGAGCAGTTCTTC. This codes for CATSDAAGTAYNEQFF.